This T cell receptor beta chain derives from a study of shared clonotypes between healthy human individuals. Broader study findings: Richness estimates generally favored naive over memory subsets.

About this clone itself: What it binds is unknown.

It was at deep level that the assay was run. Splitting of each subset's genomic DNA was done evenly across several immunoSEQ plates. Data came from immunoSEQ multiplex PCR; TCRdb stores just in-frame clones and leaves some out. The profile shows around 1,100,000 clones, 60% to 85% of them singletons. What was sequenced was memory CD4+ T cells from PBMCs. Subset in this sample: CD45RA-negative fraction. The clonotype originates from a young man in good health. Some clones in this sample may be carry-over from other donors' samples.

The DNA for the CDR3 is TGTGCCAGCAGCTTGGGACTAGCGGGACAAGAGACCCAGTACTTC. This gives the protein CASSLGLAGQETQYF. V gene TRBV5-8 combines with J gene TRBJ2-5; 11 nucleotides line up with TRBD2. CDR3 length: 15 amino acids. The germline CDR1 and CDR2 sequences are SGHTS and YDEGEE. The junction had 0 bases not matched to a gene; V was cut back by 0 bases and J by 2 bases.